These 16 T cell receptor beta chains were sequenced from one sample in a study of human T cells and chemical hapten exposure. TCRdb re-called the RACE reads with MiXCR, one entry per CDR3 protein. Of about 400,000 distinct CDR3 sequences listed, about 6% are singletons. Indicated time point: patch test 2, 6 weeks after DPC sensitization. Treatment in this sample: therapeutic diphenylcyclopropenone sensitization with weekly scalp DPC. The starting material was whole blood, obtained in connection with sensitization to the hapten diphenylcyclopropenone (DPC). These receptors were collected from a woman under 30 with alopecia areata. Some clones in this sample may be carry-over from other donors' samples.

Many counts were recorded for this clonotype. The V call is TRBV2, the J call TRBJ1-2; TRBD1 matches at 7 bases. J gave up 4 bases and V 2 bases, and 7 bases lay outside the gene matches. CDR1 and CDR2 from the germline V gene are SNHLY and FYNNEI. The CDR3 loop spans 15 amino acids. The CDR3 DNA is TGTGCCAGCAGTGAAACGCTTGGGACAGTCTATGGCTACACCTTC. This gives the protein CASSETLGTVYGYTF. The complete variable domain, with remaining parts taken from reference TRBV2 and TRBJ1-2, reads EPEVTQTPSHQVTQMGQEVILRCVPISNHLYFYWYRQILGQKVEFLVSFYNNEISEKSEIFDDQFSVERPDGSNFTLKIRSTKLEDSAMYFCASSETLGTVYGYTFGSGTRLTVV.

This clonotype was seen ten or more times. The genes are TRBV19 and TRBJ1-2, with D perhaps TRBD1 (5 bases). The CDR3 has 13 amino acids. CDR1 is LNHDA, CDR2 SQIVND, per germline (reference sequence). The germline V and J ends were trimmed by 9 bases and 7 bases, with 18 bases remaining between them. The CDR3 DNA is TGTGCCAGCTGGGGGTTTTCCCCCAGTGGCTACACCTTC. It yields the protein CASWGFSPSGYTF.

This clonotype came up a few times. The rearrangement joins TRBV12-3 or TRBV12-4 to TRBJ2-4; no reliable D call. The CDR3 runs 13 residues. V lost 6 bases, J lost 5 bases, and 11 bases lay in between. The CDR3 DNA reads as TGTGCCAGCAGCCCGTGGGCCCAAAACATTCAGTACTTC. It yields the protein CASSPWAQNIQYF.

This clonotype was seen ten or more times. V and J are TRBV6-2 or TRBV6-3 and TRBJ1-2; D perhaps matches TRBD1 (6 bases). CDR1 and CDR2 from the germline V gene are MNHEY and SVGEGT. The CDR3 totals 14 residues. The V end lost 6 bases, the J end lost 3 bases, and 14 bases lay between the germline ends. The CDR3 loop reads CASRRAGAHYGYTF. DNA for the CDR3: TGTGCCAGCAGGCGGGCGGGGGCGCACTATGGCTACACCTTC.

This clonotype has a handful of counts. V gene TRBV28 combines with J gene TRBJ2-5, with a possible D match to TRBD2 (5 bases). V lost 5 bases and J 3 bases, leaving 10 bases between the germline ends. Germline-derived CDR1 and CDR2 are MDHEN and SYDVKM. This CDR3 contains 13 residues. CDR3 sequence (DNA): TGTGCCAGCAGTCCCCACGGGGAAGAGACCCAGTACTTC. Translating gives CASSPHGEETQYF. Using reference TRBV28 and TRBJ2-5 for the parts outside the CDR3, the full variable domain is DVKVTQSSRYLVKRTGEKVFLECVQDMDHENMFWYRQDPGLGLRLIYFSYDVKMKEKGDIPEGYSVSREKKERFSLILESASTNQTSMYLCASSPHGEETQYFGPGTRLLVL.

The rearrangement uses TRBV28 and TRBJ2-4; D is possibly TRBD1 or TRBD2 (6 bases each). Germline V gives CDR1 MDHEN, CDR2 SYDVKM. The CDR3 runs to 16 residues. V lost 3 bases, J lost 7 bases, and 19 bases lay in between. The CDR3 coding sequence is TGTGCCAGCAGTTTTCGTCATAGGCAGGGGAGGAACATTCAGTACTTC. Amino acids: CASSFRHRQGRNIQYF.

The rearrangement joins TRBV6-4 to TRBJ2-1; the match to TRBD2 covers 8 bases. Germline trimming cut 5 bases from V and 3 bases from J; bases unmatched to any gene: 9. Germline CDR1 MRHNA, CDR2 SNTAGT. The CDR3 length is 16 residues. The CDR3 region is CASSRDGGGGYNEQFF. In DNA, the CDR3 is TGTGCCAGCAGTCGCGACGGGGGGGGCGGCTACAATGAGCAGTTCTTC.

This clonotype turned up a few times. V is TRBV5-1 and J is TRBJ2-7; D gene ambiguous. The length of the CDR3 is 14 residues. Trimming pared 0 bases from V and 7 bases from J, leaving 14 bases between. Per germline, CDR1 SGHRS and CDR2 YFSETQ. The CDR3 is CASSLVFQEGEQYF. The CDR3 nucleotides are TGCGCCAGCAGCTTGGTGTTCCAGGAAGGGGAGCAGTACTTC. Drawing the rest from reference TRBV5-1 and TRBJ2-7, the complete variable domain is KAGVTQTPRYLIKTRGQQVTLSCSPISGHRSVSWYQQTPGQGLQFLFEYFSETQRNKGNFPGRFSGRQFSNSRSEMNVSTLELGDSALYLCASSLVFQEGEQYFGPGTRLTVT.

The chain carries TRBV27 and TRBJ2-3; 10 nucleotides line up with TRBD2. Per the germline V gene, CDR1 is MNHEY and CDR2 is SMNVEV (reference sequence). Trimming took 3 bases from V and 5 from J; bases not matched to a gene: 5. The CDR3 consists of 15 residues. CDR3 region: CASSFPSGGGDTQYF. The CDR3 DNA is TGTGCCAGCAGTTTCCCTAGCGGGGGCGGAGATACGCAGTATTTT.

This clonotype was detected a few times. The chain recombines TRBV6-6 with TRBJ2-7; 7 nucleotides match TRBD1. This CDR3 comprises 15 residues. Germline V gives CDR1 MNHNY, CDR2 SVGAGI (reference sequence). V shed 5 bases, J shed 3 bases, and the junction held 10 bases outside the gene matches. The CDR3 sequence: CASSQPRGQHYEQYF. The CDR3 DNA sequence: TGTGCCAGCAGTCAACCCCGGGGACAGCACTACGAGCAGTACTTC.

This clonotype was detected a few times. The J gene is TRBJ1-5, the V gene TRBV19; 7 nucleotides align to TRBD1. This CDR3 comprises 16 residues. V lost 7 bases and J lost 0; bases outside the gene matches: 9. From germline, CDR1 is LNHDA and CDR2 SQIVND (reference sequence). CDR3 bases: TGTGCCAGTAAGCCAGGGACAGTCGATAGCAATCAGCCCCAGCATTTT. Translating gives CASKPGTVDSNQPQHF.

This clonotype has just a few counts. The chain carries TRBV5-1 and TRBJ1-3, with D hard to call. Between the trimmed V and J ends, which lost 1 base and 0 bases, there was a span of 11 bases. Germline values: CDR1 SGHRS, CDR2 YFSETQ. The CDR3 consists of 16 residues. The CDR3: CASSLISGYSGNTIYF. The DNA for the CDR3 is TGCGCCAGCAGCTTGATCTCGGGCTACTCTGGAAACACCATATATTTT.

The chain joins TRBV6-2 or TRBV6-3 to TRBJ2-3; TRBD1 aligns across 9 bases. The CDR3 sequence is 15 residues long. CDR1 is MNHEY and CDR2 is SVGEGT in the germline V gene. Unmatched junction bases numbered 7, after V lost 5 bases and J lost 4 bases. The DNA for the CDR3 is TGTGCCAGCAGTCCCAGGGACAGGGCCCCAGATACGCAGTATTTT. Protein product: CASSPRDRAPDTQYF.

This clonotype was detected only a few times. This rearrangement joins TRBV6-2 or TRBV6-3 to TRBJ2-2, with D perhaps TRBD1 (5 bases). The germline gives CDR1 MNHEY, CDR2 SVGEGT. V was trimmed by 4 bases and J by 5 bases, leaving 11 bases between them. The CDR3 is 14 amino acids. CDR3 DNA sequence: TGTGCCAGCAGTTCAGTTTCAGGGACCGGGGAGCTGTTTTTT. It translates to CASSSVSGTGELFF.

This clonotype came up a few times. This chain links TRBV14 with TRBJ2-7, with D uncertain. This CDR3 has 12 residues. Germline-derived CDR1 and CDR2 are SGHDN and FVKESK. Trimming stripped 4 bases from V and 2 bases from J, with 6 bases between. The CDR3 region is CASSPAAYEQYF. The CDR3 DNA reads as TGTGCCAGCAGCCCGGCGGCCTACGAGCAGTACTTC. Full variable domain (remainder filled in from reference TRBV14 and TRBJ2-7): EAGVTQFPSHSVIEKGQTVTLRCDPISGHDNLYWYRRVMGKEIKFLLHFVKESKQDESGMPNNRFLAERTGGTYSTLKVQPAELEDSGVYFCASSPAAYEQYFGPGTRLTVT.

The genes are TRBV6-6 and TRBJ1-1, with D tentatively TRBD1 (6 bases). The CDR3 is made up of 16 amino acids. CDR1 is MNHNY and CDR2 is SVGAGI in the germline V gene (reference sequence). Trimming took 3 bases from V and 1 from J, leaving 15 bases between them. The CDR3 nucleotides are TGTGCCAGCAGTTATCCGCAGTCAGGGGCGAACACTGAAGCTTTCTTT. It codes for CASSYPQSGANTEAFF.